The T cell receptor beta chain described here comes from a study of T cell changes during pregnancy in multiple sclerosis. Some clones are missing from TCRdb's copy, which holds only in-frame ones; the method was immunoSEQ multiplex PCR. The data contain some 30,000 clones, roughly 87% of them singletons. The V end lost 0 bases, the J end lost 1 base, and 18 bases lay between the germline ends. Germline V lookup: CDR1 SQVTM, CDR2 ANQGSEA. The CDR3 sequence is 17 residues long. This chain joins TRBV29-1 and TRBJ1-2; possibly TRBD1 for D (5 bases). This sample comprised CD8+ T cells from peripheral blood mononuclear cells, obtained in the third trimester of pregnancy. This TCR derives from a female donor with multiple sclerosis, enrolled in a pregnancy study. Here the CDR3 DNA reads TGCAGCGTTGAAGATCGGCAGAGGGAGGGGTATAACTATGGCTACACCTTC. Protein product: CSVEDRQREGYNYGYTF.